These 14 T cell receptor beta chains were all obtained from the same sample, sequenced in a study of cytomegalovirus exposure and HLA in healthy donors. Primers: 60 Vbeta forward and 13 Jbeta reverse. Here immunoSEQ multiplex PCR was the method, and the copy in TCRdb shows in-frame clones only, minus some. The sample carries some 160,000 clones, just under 80% recorded once. Sequenced input: PBMCs. The origin of the receptors is a middle-aged woman in good health and CMV-seropositive.

This clone has only a few counts. The V and J genes are TRBV7-2 and TRBJ2-5; D unresolved. Trimming removed 4 bases at V and 3 bases at J, with 12 bases between. Germline values: CDR1 SGHTA, CDR2 FQGNSA. The CDR3 runs to 14 residues. CDR3 region: CASSSPTHKETQYF. CDR3 nucleotides: TGTGCCAGCAGCTCCCCAACCCACAAAGAGACCCAGTACTTC.

The chain links TRBV6-6 to TRBJ1-1, with 9 nucleotides matching TRBD1. The ends lost 6 bases at V and 4 bases at J; junction bases unmatched: 6. Germline CDR1 reads MNHNY; CDR2 reads SVGAGI (reference sequence). CDR3 length equals 14 residues. As DNA, the CDR3 is TGTGCCAGCAGAAACAGGGGGCTGAGCACTGAAGCTTTCTTT. This codes for CASRNRGLSTEAFF.

In nucleotides, the CDR3 is TGTGCCAGTCGAGTCCTGAACACCATATATTTT. Protein product: CASRVLNTIYF. The chain uses TRBV19 and TRBJ1-3, with D unresolved. Trimming removed 8 bases from V and 7 bases from J, with 9 bases in between. CDR1 is LNHDA, CDR2 SQIVND, per germline (reference sequence). The CDR3 covers 11 residues.

This chain joins TRBV7-3 and TRBJ2-1; the match to TRBD2 covers 11 bases. The CDR3 spans 15 residues. In germline, CDR1 is SGHTA, CDR2 FQGTGA. V was clipped by 6 bases and J by 4 bases; unmatched bases: 5. This CDR3 is CASSMGLAAYNEQFF. The CDR3 coding sequence is TGTGCCAGCAGTATGGGACTAGCGGCGTACAATGAGCAGTTCTTC.

This clone was found a few times. The V call is TRBV10-1, the J call TRBJ2-7; tentatively, D is TRBD2 (5 bases). CDR1 and CDR2 (germline): WNHNN, SYGVQD (reference sequence). The CDR3 consists of 14 residues. V gave up 3 bases and J gave up 3 bases, with 12 bases separating them. The chain's CDR3 is CASSERGKGYEQYF. Written as DNA, the CDR3 is TGCGCCAGCAGTGAACGGGGAAAGGGCTACGAGCAGTACTTC.

Concerning this clone itself: One end of the junction varies from germline; a read error may be responsible. The chain employs TRBV5-8 and TRBJ2-7; D gene unclear. The germline V gene has CDR1 SGHTS and CDR2 YDEGEE. The CDR3 is 8 residues long. The CDR3 DNA follows: TGTGCCAGCAGCTTGAGGAGCTTC. It translates to CASSLRSF. The variable domain in full, completed from reference TRBV5-8 and TRBJ2-7, reads EAGVTQSPTHLIKTRGQQATLRCSPISGHTSVYWYQQALGLGLQFLLWYDEGEERNRGNFPPRFSGRQFPNYSSELNVNALELEDSALYLCASSLRSFGPGTRLTVT.

V gene TRBV5-4 combines with J gene TRBJ2-5; D may be TRBD2 (6 bases). The better agreement between TRBJ2-7 and the DNA end casts doubt on the J call. Germline V gene lookup returns CDR1 SGHNT and CDR2 YYREEE (reference sequence). This CDR3 has 15 amino acids. This chain's CDR3 is CAGGNRDGISYEQYF. The CDR3 DNA follows: TGTGCCGGGGGGAACCGGGACGGCATATCCTACGAGCAGTACTTC.

This clone was detected only a few times. V gene TRBV6-4 combines with J gene TRBJ2-1; 11 bases fit TRBD1. This CDR3 is built from 16 residues. Per germline, CDR1 MRHNA and CDR2 SNTAGT. The trim removed 3 bases at V and 7 bases at J, leaving 8 bases unmatched. CDR3 residues: CASSDGPGQGGNEQFF. The CDR3 nucleotides are TGTGCCAGCAGTGATGGGCCGGGACAGGGGGGAAATGAGCAGTTCTTC.

V and J are TRBV5-1 and TRBJ2-2; 9 bases are shared with TRBD2. Germline V CDR1 and CDR2: SGHRS, YFSETQ. CDR3 size: 18 residues. V lost 4 bases, J lost 6 bases, and 16 bases stayed unmatched. In DNA form, the CDR3 reads TGCGCCAGCAGCCCCGAGTGGCGGGGGGGCTCAGGTTCCGGGGAGCTGTTTTTT. Amino acids: CASSPEWRGGSGSGELFF.

The chain combines TRBV10-1 with TRBJ1-5; D possibly corresponds to TRBD1 (6 bases). With 10 bases removed from V and 3 bases from J, the gap between germline ends came to 19 bases. The CDR3 consists of 15 residues. CDR1 is WNHNN, CDR2 SYGVQD, per germline (reference sequence). CDR3 in amino acids: CATRVTGGSNQPQHF. The CDR3 DNA sequence: TGCGCCACACGGGTGACAGGTGGATCCAATCAGCCCCAGCATTTT.

The chain employs TRBV6-4 and TRBJ2-1; tentative D call: TRBD2 (7 bases). CDR1 is MRHNA, CDR2 SNTAGT, per germline. Trimming cost V 4 bases and J 8 bases, with 18 bases left between them. The CDR3 is made up of 15 amino acids. Here the CDR3 reads CASSAEGGGMYEQFF. The CDR3 DNA reads as TGTGCCAGCAGTGCCGAGGGGGGGGGCATGTATGAGCAGTTCTTC.

The CDR3 nucleotides read TGTGCCAGCAGCTTTAGCGGGGGCTCGCAGTATTTT. This translates into CASSFSGGSQYF. V and J are TRBV11-3 and TRBJ2-3, with TRBD2 matching 9 bases. This CDR3 has 12 amino acids. J lost 10 bases, V lost 3 bases, and 2 bases had no gene match. The germline gives CDR1 SGHNT, CDR2 YENEEA. The whole variable domain, filled in from reference TRBV11-3 and TRBJ2-3, reads EAGVVQSPRYKIIEKKQPVAFWCNPISGHNTLYWYLQNLGQGPELLIRYENEEAVDDSQLPKDRFSAERLKGVDSTLKIQPAELGDSAVYLCASSFSGGSQYFGPGTRLTVL.

This rearrangement joins TRBV29-1 to TRBJ1-2, with a possible D match to TRBD1 (6 bases). V lost 5 bases to trimming and J lost 8 bases, with 18 bases between them. Per the germline V gene, CDR1 is SQVTM and CDR2 is ANQGSEA. The CDR3 is made up of 13 amino acids. The CDR3 loop is CSVKGGTRSGYTF. The CDR3 coding sequence is TGCAGCGTTAAGGGAGGGACAAGGTCGGGCTACACCTTC.

The chain employs TRBV11-2 and TRBJ2-7; the D gene is possibly TRBD2 (6 bases). Trimming cost V 1 base and J 3 bases, with 13 bases left between them. CDR3 size: 15 residues. Germline V gene lookup returns CDR1 SGHAT and CDR2 FQNNGV. In DNA form, the CDR3 reads TGTGCCAGCAGCTTAGGTCGACTAGTCCACTACGAGCAGTACTTC. Protein sequence: CASSLGRLVHYEQYF.